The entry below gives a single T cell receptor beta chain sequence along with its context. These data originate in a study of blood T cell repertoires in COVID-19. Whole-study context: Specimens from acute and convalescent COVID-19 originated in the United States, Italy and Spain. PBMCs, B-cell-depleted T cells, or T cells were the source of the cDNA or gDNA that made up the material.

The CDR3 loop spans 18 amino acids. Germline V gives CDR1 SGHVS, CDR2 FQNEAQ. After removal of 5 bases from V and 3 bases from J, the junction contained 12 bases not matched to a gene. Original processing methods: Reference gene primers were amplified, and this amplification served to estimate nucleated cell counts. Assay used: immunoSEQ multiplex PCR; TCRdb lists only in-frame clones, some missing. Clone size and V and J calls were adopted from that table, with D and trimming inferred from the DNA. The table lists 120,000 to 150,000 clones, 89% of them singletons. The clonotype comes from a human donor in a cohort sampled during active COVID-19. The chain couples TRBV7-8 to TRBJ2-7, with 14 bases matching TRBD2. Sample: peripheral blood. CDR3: CASSEGLAGAKEFYEQYF. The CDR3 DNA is TGTGCCAGCAGCGAGGGACTAGCGGGGGCCAAAGAATTCTACGAGCAGTACTTC.